This T cell receptor beta chain was sequenced during a study of blood T cells in healthy people across ages. The wider study: The capture of about one barcoded beta molecule per two T cells was achieved by template switching.

Overall study results and limits: Measured against age, TCR beta diversity per million T cells decreased in a roughly linear manner. Without sorted subsets, naive and antigen-experienced compartments could not be conclusively compared.

Comment on this clonotype: The antigen remains undetermined.

A second PCR, run for about 7 to 12 cycles, used a sample-barcoded 5' primer plus a J-beta primer mix. TCRdb re-called the 5' RACE reads through MiXCR, storing one row per CDR3 protein. The sample contains fewer than 1.5 million distinct CDR3 sequences, 35% to 45% of which appear only once. V lost 0 bases to trimming and J lost 5 bases; unmatched junction nucleotides: 6. Germline V gene data show CDR1 as SNHLY and CDR2 as FYNNEI. This CDR3 is 15 amino acids long. Extracted total RNA amounted to at least 5.5 micrograms for each sample. The V gene is TRBV2, the J gene TRBJ2-5; TRBD2 aligns across 7 bases. The sequenced sample consisted of blood. The TCR originated in a woman between 18 and 29 years old in good health. The CDR3 DNA sequence: TGTGCCAGCAGTGAAGCCTGGACTAGGGCCGAGACCCAGTACTTC. Translating gives CASSEAWTRAETQYF.